This note documents a single T cell receptor beta chain sequence. What it binds is unknown. This specimen belongs to a study of T cells in tumors after PD-1 blockade. Background on the study: Either cemiplimab 350 mg every 2 weeks or pembrolizumab 200 mg every 3 weeks was given. Daily vismodegib 150 mg continued in a subset of anti-PD-1-treated patients.

Genomic DNA template from tumor biopsies or peripheral blood, 616 ng to 6,004 ng input. Findings and caveats of the study: Around 37% of tumor TCR clonotypes were also found in blood.

Method: immunoSEQ multiplex PCR; TCRdb's copy keeps in-frame clones and lacks some. The sample holds about 33,000 clones, more than 70% seen once. Source: PBMCs, taken before anti-PD-1 treatment. The sequence was collected from a human donor with basal cell carcinoma.

For the CDR3, the DNA is TGTGCCAGCAGTCTTTACGGCTATGGCTACACCTTC. It encodes CASSLYGYGYTF. This chain connects TRBV25-1 to TRBJ1-2; D unresolved. From germline, CDR1 is MGHDK and CDR2 SYGVNS. Trimming removed 5 bases from V and 4 bases from J, with 8 bases in between. The CDR3 has 12 amino acids.